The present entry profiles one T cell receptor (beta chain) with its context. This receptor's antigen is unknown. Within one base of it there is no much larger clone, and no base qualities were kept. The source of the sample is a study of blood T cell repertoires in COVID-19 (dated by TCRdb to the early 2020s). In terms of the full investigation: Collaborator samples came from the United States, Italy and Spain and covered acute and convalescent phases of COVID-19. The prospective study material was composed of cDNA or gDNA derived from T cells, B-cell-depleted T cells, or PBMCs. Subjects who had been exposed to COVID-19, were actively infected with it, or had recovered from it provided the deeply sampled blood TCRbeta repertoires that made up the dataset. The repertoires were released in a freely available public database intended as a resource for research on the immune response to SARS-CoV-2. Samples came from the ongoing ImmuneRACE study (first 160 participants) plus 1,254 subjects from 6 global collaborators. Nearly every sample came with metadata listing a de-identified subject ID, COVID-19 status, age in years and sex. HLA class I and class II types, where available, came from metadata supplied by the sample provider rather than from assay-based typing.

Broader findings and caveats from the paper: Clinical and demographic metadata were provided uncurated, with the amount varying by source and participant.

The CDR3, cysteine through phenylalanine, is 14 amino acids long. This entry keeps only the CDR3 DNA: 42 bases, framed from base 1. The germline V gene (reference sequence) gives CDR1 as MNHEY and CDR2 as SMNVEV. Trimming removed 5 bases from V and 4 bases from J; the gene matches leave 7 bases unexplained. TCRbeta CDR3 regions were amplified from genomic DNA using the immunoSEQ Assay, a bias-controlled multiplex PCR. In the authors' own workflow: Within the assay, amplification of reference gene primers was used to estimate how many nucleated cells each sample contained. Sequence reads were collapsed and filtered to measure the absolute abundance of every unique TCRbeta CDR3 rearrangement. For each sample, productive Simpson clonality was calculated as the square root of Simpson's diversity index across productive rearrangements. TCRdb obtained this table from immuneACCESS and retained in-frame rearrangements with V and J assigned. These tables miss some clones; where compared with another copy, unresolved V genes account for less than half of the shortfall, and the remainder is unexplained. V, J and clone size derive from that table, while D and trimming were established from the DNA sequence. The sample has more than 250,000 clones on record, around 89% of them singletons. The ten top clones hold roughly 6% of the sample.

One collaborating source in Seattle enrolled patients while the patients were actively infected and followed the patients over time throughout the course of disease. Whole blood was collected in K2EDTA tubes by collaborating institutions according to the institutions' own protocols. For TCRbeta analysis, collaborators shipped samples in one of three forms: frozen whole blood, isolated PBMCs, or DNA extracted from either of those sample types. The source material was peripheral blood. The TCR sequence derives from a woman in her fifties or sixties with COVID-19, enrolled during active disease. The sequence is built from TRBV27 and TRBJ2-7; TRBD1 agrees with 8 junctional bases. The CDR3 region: CASSPTGGQYEQYF. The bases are TGTGCCAGCAGTCCAACAGGGGGACAATACGAGCAGTACTTC.